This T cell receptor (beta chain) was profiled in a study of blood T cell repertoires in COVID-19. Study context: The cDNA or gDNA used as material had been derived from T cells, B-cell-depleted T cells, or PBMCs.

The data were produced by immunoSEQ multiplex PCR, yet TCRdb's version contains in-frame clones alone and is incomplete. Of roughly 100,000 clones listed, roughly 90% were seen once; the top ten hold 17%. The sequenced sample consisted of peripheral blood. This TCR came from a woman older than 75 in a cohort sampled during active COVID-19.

The CDR3 loop is CASSFLTPWEQYF. The CDR3 nucleotides read TGTGCCAGCAGTTTCCTAACCCCTTGGGAGCAGTACTTC. The V and J genes are TRBV27 and TRBJ2-7; the D is unclear. The CDR3 has 13 amino acids. The V end lost 3 bases, the J end lost 7 bases, and 13 bases lay between the germline ends. Germline values: CDR1 MNHEY, CDR2 SMNVEV (reference sequence).